Given below is one T cell receptor beta chain in context. What it binds is not known. Included in the TCR beta cDNA libraries were unique molecular identifiers. A population of 1 to 10 million T cells gave rise to around 480,000 cDNA molecules. Using its own MiXCR run on the PCR reads, TCRdb lists one record per CDR3 protein. The table records hundreds of thousands of distinct CDR3 sequences, roughly 45% of them present only once. The data derive from a study of post-analysis software for immune sequencing data. Findings of the study overall: Roughly 5 TRBV segments, TRBV5-6, TRBV5-1 and TRBV20-1 among them, were found more frequent in patients than controls.

Trimming pared 1 base from V and 5 bases from J, leaving 17 bases between. Germline lookup yields CDR1 MGHRA and CDR2 YSYEKL. This CDR3 contains 16 residues. The TCR sequence derives from a girl under 18 with multiple sclerosis. The sequenced sample consisted of blood. The chain links TRBV4-1 to TRBJ2-5; tentatively, D is TRBD1 or TRBD2 (6 bases each). CDR3 sequence (DNA): TGCGCCAGCAGCCAAGGAGGGGGACTTATCTGGGAGACCCAGTACTTC. This translates into CASSQGGGLIWETQYF.